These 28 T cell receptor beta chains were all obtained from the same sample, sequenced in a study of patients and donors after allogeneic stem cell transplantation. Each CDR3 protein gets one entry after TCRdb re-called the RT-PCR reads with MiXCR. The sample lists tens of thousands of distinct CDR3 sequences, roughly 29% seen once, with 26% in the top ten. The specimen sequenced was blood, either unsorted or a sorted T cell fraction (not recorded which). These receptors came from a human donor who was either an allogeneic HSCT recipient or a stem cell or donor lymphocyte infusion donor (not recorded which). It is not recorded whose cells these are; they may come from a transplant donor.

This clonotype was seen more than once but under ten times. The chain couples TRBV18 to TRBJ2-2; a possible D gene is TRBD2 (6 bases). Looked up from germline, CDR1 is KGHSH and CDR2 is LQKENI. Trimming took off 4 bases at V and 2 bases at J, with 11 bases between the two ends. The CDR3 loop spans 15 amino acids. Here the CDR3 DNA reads TGTGCCAGCTCACTCCGACTAGGAAACACCGGGGAGCTGTTTTTT. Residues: CASSLRLGNTGELFF.

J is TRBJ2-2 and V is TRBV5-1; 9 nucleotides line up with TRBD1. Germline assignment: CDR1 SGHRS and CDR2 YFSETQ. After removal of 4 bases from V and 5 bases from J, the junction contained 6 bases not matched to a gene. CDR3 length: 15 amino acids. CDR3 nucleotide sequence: TGCGCCAGCAGCCCCGGGACAGGGATTACCGGGGAGCTGTTTTTT. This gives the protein CASSPGTGITGELFF.

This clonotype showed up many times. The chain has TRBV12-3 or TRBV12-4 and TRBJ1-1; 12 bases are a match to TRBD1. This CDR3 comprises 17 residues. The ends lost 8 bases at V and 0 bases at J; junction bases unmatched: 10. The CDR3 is CASGKGQGAPLNTEAFF. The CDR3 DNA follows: TGTGCCAGCGGAAAGGGACAGGGGGCCCCCCTGAACACTGAAGCTTTCTTT.

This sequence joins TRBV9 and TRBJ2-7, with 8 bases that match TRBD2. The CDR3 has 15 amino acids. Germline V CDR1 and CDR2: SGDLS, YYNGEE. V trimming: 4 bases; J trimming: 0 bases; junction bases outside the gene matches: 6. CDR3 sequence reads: CASSPIAGSSYEQYF. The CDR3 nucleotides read TGTGCCAGCAGCCCGATAGCGGGGAGCTCCTACGAGCAGTACTTC.

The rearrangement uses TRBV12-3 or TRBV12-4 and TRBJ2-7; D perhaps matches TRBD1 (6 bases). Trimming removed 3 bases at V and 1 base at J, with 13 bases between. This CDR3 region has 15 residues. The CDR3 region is CASSFSDSDSYEQYF. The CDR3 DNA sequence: TGTGCCAGCAGTTTCTCGGACAGTGATTCCTACGAGCAGTACTTC.

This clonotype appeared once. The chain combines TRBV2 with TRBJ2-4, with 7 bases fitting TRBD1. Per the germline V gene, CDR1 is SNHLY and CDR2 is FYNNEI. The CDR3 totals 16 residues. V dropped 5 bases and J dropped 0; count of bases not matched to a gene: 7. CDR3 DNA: TGTGCCAGCAGTCCGGGGACAGCACTAGCCAAAAACATTCAGTACTTC. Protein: CASSPGTALAKNIQYF.

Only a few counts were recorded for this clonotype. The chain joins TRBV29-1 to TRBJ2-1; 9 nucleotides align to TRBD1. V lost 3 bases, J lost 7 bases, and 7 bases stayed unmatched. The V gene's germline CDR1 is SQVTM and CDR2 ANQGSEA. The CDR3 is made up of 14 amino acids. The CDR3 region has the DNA TGCAGCGTTGACGCCGGGACAGGGTTTAATGAGCAGTTCTTC. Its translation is CSVDAGTGFNEQFF.

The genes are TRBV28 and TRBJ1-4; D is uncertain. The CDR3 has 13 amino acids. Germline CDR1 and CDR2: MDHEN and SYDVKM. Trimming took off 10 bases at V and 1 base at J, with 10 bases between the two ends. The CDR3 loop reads CATRPGTNEKLFF. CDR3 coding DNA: TGTGCCACCCGACCGGGAACTAATGAAAAACTGTTTTTT.

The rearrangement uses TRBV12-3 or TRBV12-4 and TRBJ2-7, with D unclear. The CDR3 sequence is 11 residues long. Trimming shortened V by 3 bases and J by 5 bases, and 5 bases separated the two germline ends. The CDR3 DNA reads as TGTGCCAGCAGTTTCGACCACGAGCAGTACTTC. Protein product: CASSFDHEQYF.

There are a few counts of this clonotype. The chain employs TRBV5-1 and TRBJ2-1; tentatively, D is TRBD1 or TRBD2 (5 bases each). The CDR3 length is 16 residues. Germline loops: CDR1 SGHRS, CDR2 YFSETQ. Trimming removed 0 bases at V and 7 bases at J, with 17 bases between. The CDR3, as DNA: TGCGCCAGCAGCTTGGCGGGGCTAGCCCTAGAGAATGAGCAGTTCTTC. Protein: CASSLAGLALENEQFF.

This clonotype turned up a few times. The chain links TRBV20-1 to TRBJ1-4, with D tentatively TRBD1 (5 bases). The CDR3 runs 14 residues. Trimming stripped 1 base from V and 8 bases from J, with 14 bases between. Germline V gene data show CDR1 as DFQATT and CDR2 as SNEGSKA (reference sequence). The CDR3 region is CSARVDRTGEKLFF. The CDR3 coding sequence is TGCAGTGCTAGAGTAGACAGAACAGGAGAAAAACTGTTTTTT.

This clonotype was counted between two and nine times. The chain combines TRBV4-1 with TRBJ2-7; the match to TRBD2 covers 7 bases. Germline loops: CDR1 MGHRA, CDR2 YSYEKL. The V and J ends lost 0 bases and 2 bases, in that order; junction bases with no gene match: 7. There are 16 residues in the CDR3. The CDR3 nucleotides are TGCGCCAGCAGCCAAGACCCAGGACTAGGGCCCTACGAGCAGTACTTC. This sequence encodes CASSQDPGLGPYEQYF.

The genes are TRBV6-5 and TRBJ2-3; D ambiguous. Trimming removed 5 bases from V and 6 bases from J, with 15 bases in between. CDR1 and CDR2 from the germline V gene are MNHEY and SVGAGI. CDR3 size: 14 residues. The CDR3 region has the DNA TGTGCCAGCAGTCGGAACCGCCTGACTGATACGCAGTATTTT. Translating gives CASSRNRLTDTQYF.

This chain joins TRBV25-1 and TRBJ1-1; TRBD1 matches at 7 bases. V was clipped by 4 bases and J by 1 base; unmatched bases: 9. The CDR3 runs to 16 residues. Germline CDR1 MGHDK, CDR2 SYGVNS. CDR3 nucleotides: TGTGCCAGCAGTGCCGGACAGGACTATTGGAACACTGAAGCTTTCTTT. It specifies CASSAGQDYWNTEAFF.

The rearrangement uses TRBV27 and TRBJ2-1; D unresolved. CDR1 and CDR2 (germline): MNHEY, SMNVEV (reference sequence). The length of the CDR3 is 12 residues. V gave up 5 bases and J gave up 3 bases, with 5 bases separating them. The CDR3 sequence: CASSASYNEQFF. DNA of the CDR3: TGTGCCAGCAGTGCTAGCTACAATGAGCAGTTCTTC.

Here the CDR3 DNA reads TGTGCCAGCAGTTTCATGGGGGAAACCTACGAGCAGTACTTC. Translation: CASSFMGETYEQYF. J is TRBJ2-7 and V is TRBV27; TRBD1 or TRBD2 may be the D gene (5 bases each). Germline V CDR1 and CDR2: MNHEY, SMNVEV (reference sequence). The CDR3 spans 14 residues. V was cut by 3 bases and J by 2 bases, with 11 bases left in between.

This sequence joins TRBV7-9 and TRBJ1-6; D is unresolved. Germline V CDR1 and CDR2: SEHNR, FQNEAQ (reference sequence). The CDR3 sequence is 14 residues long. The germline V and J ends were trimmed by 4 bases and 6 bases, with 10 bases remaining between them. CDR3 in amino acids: CASSYLNANSPLHF. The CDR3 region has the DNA TGTGCCAGCAGCTACCTGAACGCTAATTCACCCCTCCACTTT.

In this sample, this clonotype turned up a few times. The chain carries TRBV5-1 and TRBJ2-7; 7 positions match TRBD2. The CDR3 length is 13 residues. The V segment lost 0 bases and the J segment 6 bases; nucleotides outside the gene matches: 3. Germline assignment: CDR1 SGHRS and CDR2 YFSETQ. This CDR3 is CASSLAGTTEQYF. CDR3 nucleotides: TGCGCCAGCAGCTTGGCCGGGACTACCGAGCAGTACTTC.

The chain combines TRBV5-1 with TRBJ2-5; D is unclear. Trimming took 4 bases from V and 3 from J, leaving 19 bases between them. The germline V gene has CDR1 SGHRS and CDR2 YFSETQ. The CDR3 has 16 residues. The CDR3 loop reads CASSLLGLGPEETQYF. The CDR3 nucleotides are TGCGCCAGCAGCCTCCTTGGGTTGGGCCCGGAAGAGACCCAGTACTTC.

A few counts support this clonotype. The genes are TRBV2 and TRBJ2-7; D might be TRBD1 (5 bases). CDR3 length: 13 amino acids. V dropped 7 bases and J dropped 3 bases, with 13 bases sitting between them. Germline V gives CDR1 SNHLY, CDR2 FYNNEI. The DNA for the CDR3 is TGTGCCAGCATTGCCAGGGATAGCTACGAGCAGTACTTC. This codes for CASIARDSYEQYF.

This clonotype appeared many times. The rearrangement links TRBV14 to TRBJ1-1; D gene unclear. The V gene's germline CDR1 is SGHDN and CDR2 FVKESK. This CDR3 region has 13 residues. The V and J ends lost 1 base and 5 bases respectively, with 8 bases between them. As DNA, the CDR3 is TGTGCCAGCAGCCAAGTAAGATGGACTGAAGCTTTCTTT. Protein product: CASSQVRWTEAFF.

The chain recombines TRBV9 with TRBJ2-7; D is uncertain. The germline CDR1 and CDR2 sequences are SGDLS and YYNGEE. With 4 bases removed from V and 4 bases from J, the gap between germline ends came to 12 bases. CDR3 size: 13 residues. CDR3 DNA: TGTGCCAGCAGCCCCAGTTGGGGATACGAGCAGTACTTC. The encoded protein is CASSPSWGYEQYF.

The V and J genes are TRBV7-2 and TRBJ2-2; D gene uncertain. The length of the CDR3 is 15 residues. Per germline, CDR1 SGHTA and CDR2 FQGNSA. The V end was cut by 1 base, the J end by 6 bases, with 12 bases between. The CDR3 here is CASSLEGPPPGELFF. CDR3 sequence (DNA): TGTGCCAGCAGCTTAGAAGGTCCGCCCCCCGGGGAGCTGTTTTTT.

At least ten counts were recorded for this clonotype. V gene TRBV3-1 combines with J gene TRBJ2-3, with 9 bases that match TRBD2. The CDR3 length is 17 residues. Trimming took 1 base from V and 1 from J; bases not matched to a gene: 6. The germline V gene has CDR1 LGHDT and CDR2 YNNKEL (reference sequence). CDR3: CASSQGSASGGTDTQYF. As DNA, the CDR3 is TGTGCCAGCAGCCAAGGTTCAGCTAGCGGGGGCACAGATACGCAGTATTTT.

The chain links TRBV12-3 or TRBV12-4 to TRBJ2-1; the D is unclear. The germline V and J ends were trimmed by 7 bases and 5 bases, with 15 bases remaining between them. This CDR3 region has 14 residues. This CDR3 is CASNRPVGDNEQFF. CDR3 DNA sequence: TGTGCCAGCAATCGGCCAGTAGGAGACAATGAGCAGTTCTTC.

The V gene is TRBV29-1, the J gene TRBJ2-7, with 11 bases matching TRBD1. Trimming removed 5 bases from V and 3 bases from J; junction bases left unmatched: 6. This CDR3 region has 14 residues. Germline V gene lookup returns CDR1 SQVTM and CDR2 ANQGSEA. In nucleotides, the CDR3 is TGCAGCGTTCGGGACAGGGGGTCCGACTACGAGCAGTACTTC. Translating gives CSVRDRGSDYEQYF.

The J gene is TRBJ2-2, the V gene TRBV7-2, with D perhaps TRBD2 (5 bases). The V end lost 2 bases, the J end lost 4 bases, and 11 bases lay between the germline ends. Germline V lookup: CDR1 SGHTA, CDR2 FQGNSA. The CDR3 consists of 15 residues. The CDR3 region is CASSLLGGLTGELFF. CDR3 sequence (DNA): TGTGCCAGCAGCTTATTGGGTGGACTCACCGGGGAGCTGTTTTTT.

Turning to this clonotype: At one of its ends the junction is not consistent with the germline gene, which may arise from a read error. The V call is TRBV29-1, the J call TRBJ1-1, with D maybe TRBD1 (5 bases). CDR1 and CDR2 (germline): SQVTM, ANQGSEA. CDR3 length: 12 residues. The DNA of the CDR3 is TGCAGCGTTAAAGACAGGAACACTGAAGCTTTCTTT. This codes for CSVKDRNTEAFF. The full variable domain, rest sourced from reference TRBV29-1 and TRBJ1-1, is SAVISQKPSRDICQRGTSLTIQCQVDSQVTMMFWYRQQPGQSLTLIATANQGSEATYESGFVIDKFPISRPNLTFSTLTVSNMSPEDSSIYLCSVKDRNTEAFFGQGTRLTVV.